Described below is a single TCR beta chain sequence and its context. Enrollees, about 18 to 89 years old, lived in 20 to 25 US areas. This record belongs to a study of blood T cell repertoires in COVID-19. Study details: Collection of acute and convalescent COVID-19 samples took place in the United States, Italy and Spain. T cells, B-cell-depleted T cells, or PBMCs provided the cDNA or gDNA that served as material.

Per the study methods: How many nucleated cells were present was estimated from reference gene primer amplification. Produced via immunoSEQ multiplex PCR; TCRdb's table is partial and in-frame only. That table is the source of V, J and clone size, and D and trimming were worked out from the DNA. This table holds 200,000 to 250,000 clones, 86% found once. V was trimmed by 4 bases and J by 6 bases, leaving 11 bases between them. Looked up from germline, CDR1 is ENHRY and CDR2 is SYGVKD. The CDR3 is 13 residues long. This clonotype was sampled from a middle-aged woman with acute COVID-19. Sequenced material: PBMCs or T cells enriched from blood (not recorded which). The chain uses TRBV10-3 and TRBJ2-3; weak D call: TRBD2 (6 bases). The CDR3 protein is CAISGGGVDTQYF. CDR3 bases: TGTGCCATCAGTGGCGGAGGGGTGGATACGCAGTATTTT.